The 20 T cell receptor beta chains below come from one sample, sequenced in a study of OX40 agonist ivuxolimab in advanced cancers. The table came from immunoSEQ multiplex PCR; TCRdb's copy has only in-frame clones and leaves some out. There are 61,000 or so clones in the sample; around 83% occur only once, and 0.95% to 1.5% lies in the top ten. The source was CD4+ or CD8+ T cells sorted from blood, collected in a trial of the OX40 agonist ivuxolimab. Receptors were obtained from an adult with an advanced solid tumor such as melanoma, head and neck, liver or kidney cancer.

V and J are TRBV12-2 and TRBJ1-4. TRBV12-2 is recorded as a pseudogene. This CDR3 spans 16 amino acids. The CDR3 nucleotides are TGTGCAAGTCGCCTACTAGCAGGGCCTAATAACGAAAAACTGTTTTTT. Translation gives CASRLLAGPNNEKLFF.

The genes are TRBV11-2 and TRBJ2-7; the match to TRBD1 covers 9 bases. CDR1 SGHAT and CDR2 FQNNGV come from the germline V gene. The CDR3 extends over 15 amino acids. Unmatched junction bases numbered 4, after V lost 2 bases and J lost 2 bases. The CDR3 here is CASSLTTGGTYEQYF. The CDR3 region has the DNA TGTGCCAGCAGCTTAACGACAGGGGGGACCTACGAGCAGTACTTC.

The chain is built from TRBV7-2 and TRBJ2-3, with 9 positions matching TRBD1. The germline V gene encodes CDR1 SGHTA and CDR2 FQGNSA. The CDR3 totals 15 residues. The ends lost 1 base at V and 10 bases at J; junction bases unmatched: 9. CDR3 loop: CASSLVAGQGGAQYF. CDR3 bases: TGTGCCAGCAGCTTAGTGGCGGGACAGGGAGGAGCGCAGTATTTT.

J is TRBJ2-7 and V is TRBV5-5; unclear D gene. Germline assignment: CDR1 SGHKS and CDR2 YYEKEE (reference sequence). CDR3 size: 12 residues. V lost 1 base to trimming and J lost 5 bases, with 7 bases between them. CDR3 residues: CASSLWQDEQYF. The CDR3 region has the DNA TGTGCCAGCAGCTTGTGGCAGGACGAGCAGTACTTC.

The chain carries TRBV25-1 and TRBJ1-6; unclear D gene. The CDR3 contains 16 residues. The germline gives CDR1 MGHDK, CDR2 SYGVNS. V was pared by 6 bases and J by 3 bases, with 15 bases between. CDR3 residues: CASSAQHGNYNSPLHF. CDR3 bases: TGTGCCAGCAGCGCACAGCACGGTAACTATAATTCACCCCTCCACTTT.

For the CDR3, the DNA is TGTGCCAGTGGACGGACAGGGCTCTTTGGAAACACCATATATTTT. Amino acid sequence: CASGRTGLFGNTIYF. This chain links TRBV19 with TRBJ1-3, with TRBD1 matching 8 bases. Losses at the gene ends were 8 bases for V and 3 bases for J; bases not matched to a gene: 9. CDR1 LNHDA and CDR2 SQIVND come from the germline V gene (reference sequence). This CDR3 has 15 residues. Combining the CDR3 with reference TRBV19 and TRBJ1-3 gives the whole variable domain DGGITQSPKYLFRKEGQNVTLSCEQNLNHDAMYWYRQDPGQGLRLIYYSQIVNDFQKGDIAEGYSVSREKKESFPLTVTSAQKNPTAFYLCASGRTGLFGNTIYFGEGSWLTVV.

This clone has only one observation. The chain recombines TRBV5-1 with TRBJ2-7, with D tentatively TRBD1 (7 bases). Germline lookup yields CDR1 SGHRS and CDR2 YFSETQ. There are 17 residues in the CDR3. V lost 2 bases and J lost 3, with 21 bases in between. Here the CDR3 DNA reads TGCGCCAGCAGCTTTGGAGGGCCCCAGACAGGGAACTACGAGCAGTACTTC. Protein sequence: CASSFGGPQTGNYEQYF.

This chain joins TRBV19 and TRBJ1-5; TRBD1 might be the D (5 bases). V was pared by 8 bases and J by 0 bases, with 11 bases between. The CDR3 has 14 amino acids. Germline V gene sequence: CDR1 LNHDA, CDR2 SQIVND (reference sequence). As DNA, the CDR3 is TGTGCCAGTCGGGACCTTCTTAGCAATCAGCCCCAGCATTTT. Translating gives CASRDLLSNQPQHF.

The chain links TRBV9 to TRBJ2-2; 9 bases line up with TRBD1. The germline V gene encodes CDR1 SGDLS and CDR2 YYNGEE. V lost 0 bases to trimming and J lost 5 bases; unmatched junction nucleotides: 2. There are 15 residues in the CDR3. The CDR3 coding sequence is TGTGCCAGCAGCGTAGCAGGGACAGGGACCGGGGAGCTGTTTTTT. Amino acid sequence: CASSVAGTGTGELFF. Full variable domain (missing parts from reference TRBV9 and TRBJ2-2): DSGVTQTPKHLITATGQRVTLRCSPRSGDLSVYWYQQSLDQGLQFLIQYYNGEERAKGNILERFSAQQFPDLHSELNLSSLELGDSALYFCASSVAGTGTGELFFGEGSRLTVL.

The sample holds one count of this clone. The CDR3 nucleotides are TGTGCCAGCAGTGACCCGGGGCAGGGGAAGAGCACTGAAGCTTTCTTT. Protein sequence: CASSDPGQGKSTEAFF. The chain uses TRBV6-1 and TRBJ1-1, with D perhaps matching TRBD1 (6 bases). Germline CDR1 reads MNHNS; CDR2 reads SASEGT. The CDR3 has 16 residues. The V end was cut by 3 bases, the J end by 4 bases, with 18 bases between.

The CDR3 sequence: CASSTGEGRHEKLFF. As DNA, the CDR3 is TGTGCCAGCAGCACGGGGGAAGGGAGGCATGAAAAACTGTTTTTT. The chain links TRBV9 to TRBJ1-4; D is possibly TRBD1 (5 bases). The germline gives CDR1 SGDLS, CDR2 YYNGEE. This CDR3 region has 15 residues. V was clipped by 4 bases and J by 6 bases, with 16 bases between them. The complete variable domain, with remaining parts taken from reference TRBV9 and TRBJ1-4, reads DSGVTQTPKHLITATGQRVTLRCSPRSGDLSVYWYQQSLDQGLQFLIQYYNGEERAKGNILERFSAQQFPDLHSELNLSSLELGDSALYFCASSTGEGRHEKLFFGSGTQLSVL.

This clone occurred once. This rearrangement joins TRBV18 to TRBJ1-3; 7 bases match TRBD1. The CDR3 covers 15 residues. Germline-derived CDR1 and CDR2 are KGHSH and LQKENI. Germline trimming cut 6 bases from V and 0 bases from J; bases unmatched to any gene: 5. CDR3 in DNA: TGTGCCAGCTCCCTAAGGACAGGCTCTGGAAACACCATATATTTT. Protein product: CASSLRTGSGNTIYF.

The genes are TRBV6-5 and TRBJ1-2; no definite D call. This CDR3 contains 14 residues. Trimming removed 2 bases from V and 1 base from J, with 8 bases in between. Germline CDR1 MNHEY, CDR2 SVGAGI. The CDR3 spells CASSYRDYNYGYTF. Here the CDR3 DNA reads TGTGCCAGCAGTTACAGGGATTATAACTATGGCTACACCTTC.

The J gene is TRBJ1-5, the V gene TRBV19, with unresolved D. The germline gives CDR1 LNHDA, CDR2 SQIVND (reference sequence). The V and J ends lost 4 bases and 1 base respectively, with 5 bases between them. The CDR3 is 13 residues long. DNA for the CDR3: TGTGCCAGTAGTAGGGGAAGCAATCAGCCCCAGCATTTT. Its protein product is CASSRGSNQPQHF.

This chain uses TRBV2 with TRBJ1-5; D call uncertain. This CDR3 is 15 amino acids long. Germline CDR1 SNHLY, CDR2 FYNNEI. V lost 2 bases and J lost 3, with 11 bases in between. CDR3 region: CASSEMGLDNQPQHF. In DNA, the CDR3 is TGTGCCAGCAGTGAAATGGGGTTGGACAATCAGCCCCAGCATTTT.

V gene TRBV4-1 combines with J gene TRBJ2-1; tentatively, D is TRBD1 or TRBD2 (5 bases each). The CDR3 runs to 18 residues. V was trimmed by 0 bases and J by 6 bases, leaving 21 bases between them. Germline lookup yields CDR1 MGHRA and CDR2 YSYEKL. CDR3 in amino acids: CASSQEGWGAERPNEQFF. CDR3 DNA sequence: TGCGCCAGCAGCCAAGAGGGGTGGGGCGCCGAGCGGCCCAATGAGCAGTTCTTC.

Concerning this clone: The sample contains more than one DNA sequence encoding this CDR3. This chain joins TRBV18 and TRBJ2-2; D is uncertain. CDR3 length: 13 residues. CDR1 and CDR2 (germline): KGHSH, LQKENI. Trimming took off 3 bases at V and 2 bases at J, with 4 bases between the two ends. In DNA, the CDR3 is TGTGCCAGCTCACCCGTAAACACCGGGGAGCTGTTTTTT. As protein: CASSPVNTGELFF.

This chain joins TRBV4-2 and TRBJ1-5; possible D gene TRBD1, 5 bases. Germline V lookup: CDR1 LGHNA, CDR2 YNFKEQ. The V end was cut by 0 bases, the J end by 4 bases, with 13 bases between. The CDR3 extends over 16 amino acids. The CDR3, as DNA: TGTGCCAGCAGCCAAGAGCAGGGCAGAAGTAATCAGCCCCAGCATTTT. Protein: CASSQEQGRSNQPQHF.

The rearrangement links TRBV5-6 to TRBJ1-4, with a weak D call TRBD1 (5 bases). V dropped 7 bases and J dropped 3 bases, with 16 bases sitting between them. The germline V gene encodes CDR1 SGHDT and CDR2 YYEEEE. The CDR3 is made up of 15 amino acids. The CDR3 DNA is TGTGCCAGCGGCAAGCAGGGAGCGGCTAATGAAAAACTGTTTTTT. It translates to CASGKQGAANEKLFF.

V usage is TRBV18 and J usage is TRBJ2-1, with D perhaps assigned TRBD1 or TRBD2 (5 bases each). The V gene's germline CDR1 is KGHSH and CDR2 LQKENI. The ends were cut back, 1 base at V and 0 bases at J, with 10 bases in the middle. CDR3 size: 16 residues. CDR3 in amino acids: CASSPRDASSYNEQFF. The CDR3 coding sequence is TGTGCCAGCTCACCACGGGACGCGAGCTCCTACAATGAGCAGTTCTTC.